The text below deals with one T cell receptor (beta chain). An end of the junction does not agree with germline; a read error may underlie this. The V gene's germline CDR1 is SGHVS and CDR2 FNYEAQ. The CDR3 has 15 residues. This sample is part of a study of cytomegalovirus exposure and HLA in healthy donors. At the level of the study: Ancestry clustering placed 70% to 90% of several hundred genotyped donors in the Caucasian-associated cluster.

PCR used 60 Vbeta primers and 13 Jbeta primers. The assay was immunoSEQ multiplex PCR, and TCRdb's table has in-frame clones only and misses some. The sample lists tens of thousands of clones; around 40% were seen once. Among the donors, all were healthy bone marrow donors. The chain couples TRBV7-6 to TRBJ2-5; TRBD1 agrees at 8 bases. Sample: PBMCs. This TCR was recovered from a woman in her forties or fifties in good health and CMV-seronegative. The CDR3 sequence: CASSANRGTVPPEDF. Written as DNA, the CDR3 is TGTGCCAGCAGCGCCAACAGGGGGACGGTACCCCCGGAGGACTTC. The variable domain in full, completed from reference TRBV7-6 and TRBJ2-5, reads GAGVSQSPRYKVTKRGQDVALRCDPISGHVSLYWYRQALGQGPEFLTYFNYEAQQDKSGLPNDRFSAERPEGSISTLTIQRTEQRDSAMYRCASSANRGTVPPEDFGPGTRLLVL.